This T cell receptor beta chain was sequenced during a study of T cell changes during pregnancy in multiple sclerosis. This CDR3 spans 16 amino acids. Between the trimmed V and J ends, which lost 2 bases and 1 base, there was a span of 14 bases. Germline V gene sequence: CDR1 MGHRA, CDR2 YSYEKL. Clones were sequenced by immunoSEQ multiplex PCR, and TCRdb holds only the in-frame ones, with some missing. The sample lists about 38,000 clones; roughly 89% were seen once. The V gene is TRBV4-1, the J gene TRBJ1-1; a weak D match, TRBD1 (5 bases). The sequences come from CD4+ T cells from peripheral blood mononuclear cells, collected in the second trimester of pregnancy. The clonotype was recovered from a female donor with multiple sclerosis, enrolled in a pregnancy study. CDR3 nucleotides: TGCGCCAGCAGCCAACCTCTAAAAACAGGGAACACTGAAGCTTTCTTT. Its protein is CASSQPLKTGNTEAFF.